The present TCR beta chain was sequenced within a study of T-cell reconstitution after alpha-beta-depleted transplantation in children. This clonotype was picked up one time. During its preparation, the TCRbeta library received unique molecular identifiers. TCRdb redid the calling of the PCR reads with MiXCR, one entry per CDR3 protein. Among about 230,000 distinct CDR3 sequences listed, 8% to 9.5% were seen once. Germline V gene data show CDR1 as MNHEY and CDR2 as SMNVEV (reference sequence). Trimming took 8 bases from V and 6 from J; bases not matched to a gene: 15. The CDR3 length is 15 residues. The source was PBMCs from the stem cell graft donor, collected from the stem cell graft. The origin of this receptor is a human donor who donated a stem cell graft to a child with acute lymphoblastic leukemia. The gene calls are TRBV27 and TRBJ1-1; TRBD1 aligns across 7 bases. CDR3 nucleotides: TGTGCCAGCGTAAATCGCGCAGGGGGTAACGCTGAAGCTTTCTTT. Translating it yields CASVNRAGGNAEAFF.